The 7 T cell receptor beta chains given below trace back to one sample, sequenced in a study of blood T cell repertoires in COVID-19 (TCRdb year 2020). Preparation of the library involved the immunoSEQ multiplex PCR assay. TCRdb re-hosts the immuneACCESS table, in-frame sequences only. Its copies lack some clones; in the studies checked, an unresolved V gene accounts for under half of them, and the cause for the rest is not known. The sample yields more than 250,000 clones; approximately 80% were counted once. The ten top clones hold roughly 5.3% of the sample. The sequencing input was PBMCs or T cells enriched from blood (not recorded which). Source of these receptors: a man aged 40-50 years who had been exposed to COVID-19.

The V call is TRBV3-1 (or the pseudogene TRBV3-2), the J call TRBJ1-6, with D perhaps TRBD1 (6 bases). The CDR3 contains 15 residues. V was cut by 4 bases and J by 4 bases, with 11 bases left in between. Germline V gene data show CDR1 as LGHDT and CDR2 as YNNKEL (reference sequence). The CDR3 sequence: CASSPDQGYNSPLHF. CDR3 sequence (DNA): TGTGCCAGCAGCCCCGATCAGGGGTATAATTCACCCCTCCACTTT.

CDR3 in DNA: TGTGCCAGCAGCCCGACTAGCGACTCCTACAATGAGCAGTTCTTC. Translating gives CASSPTSDSYNEQFF. The V and J genes are TRBV7-2 and TRBJ2-1, with TRBD2 matching 8 bases. V shed 5 bases and J 0 bases; nucleotides not matched to a gene: 3. The CDR3 is 15 residues long. Germline V gene sequence: CDR1 SGHTA, CDR2 FQGNSA.

The rearrangement joins TRBV30 to TRBJ1-2; tentative D call: TRBD1 (5 bases). Germline CDR1 GTSNPN, CDR2 SVGIG (reference sequence). The CDR3 has 13 amino acids. V lost 2 bases to trimming and J lost 6 bases, with 13 bases between them. CDR3 in DNA: TGTGCCTGGAGTATCCGCCCCAGGGATGGCTACACCTTC. It encodes CAWSIRPRDGYTF.

The rearrangement joins TRBV10-2 to TRBJ2-5, with 7 nucleotides matching TRBD2. This CDR3 contains 17 residues. Germline V CDR1 and CDR2: WSHSY, SAAADI. V dropped 3 bases and J dropped 3; count of bases not matched to a gene: 13. Here the CDR3 reads CASSEISSIGLEETQYF. The CDR3 nucleotides read TGCGCCAGCAGTGAAATTAGCTCAATAGGACTAGAAGAGACCCAGTACTTC.

The CDR3 coding sequence is TGTGCCAGCAGTGAAGGGGACAGTTTGATTGCCTACGAGCAGTACTTC. Translated: CASSEGDSLIAYEQYF. The chain recombines TRBV6-1 with TRBJ2-7; 7 bases fit TRBD1. Germline V gene sequence: CDR1 MNHNS, CDR2 SASEGT. Germline trimming cut 1 base from V and 2 bases from J; bases unmatched to any gene: 8. CDR3 length: 16 residues.

This clone appeared once. The chain recombines TRBV29-1 with TRBJ2-1; perhaps TRBD2 as D (6 bases). Trimming pared 5 bases from V and 2 bases from J, leaving 19 bases between. The V gene's germline CDR1 is SQVTM and CDR2 ANQGSEA. The CDR3 is 16 amino acids. This CDR3 reads CSVSPGTQSPYNEQFF. Written as DNA, the CDR3 is TGCAGCGTTAGCCCCGGGACTCAGTCCCCCTACAATGAGCAGTTCTTC.

This clone occurred a few times. The chain links TRBV5-6 to TRBJ2-1; 8 bases are shared with TRBD1. CDR1 SGHDT and CDR2 YYEEEE come from the germline V gene. The CDR3 totals 13 residues. The trim removed 4 bases at V and 6 bases at J, leaving 3 bases unmatched. CDR3 sequence reads: CASSGTGPNEQFF. The CDR3 nucleotides read TGTGCCAGCAGCGGGACAGGTCCCAATGAGCAGTTCTTC. Filled out from reference TRBV5-6 and TRBJ2-1, the complete variable domain reads DAGVTQSPTHLIKTRGQQVTLRCSPKSGHDTVSWYQQALGQGPQFIFQYYEEEERQRGNFPDRFSGHQFPNYSSELNVNALLLGDSALYLCASSGTGPNEQFFGPGTRLTVL.